This passage covers 9 T cell receptor beta chains from one sample sequenced in a study of blood T cell repertoires in COVID-19. Assay used: immunoSEQ multiplex PCR; TCRdb lists only in-frame clones, some missing. The table has some 220,000 clones, around 84% seen once. Sequencing was done on a sample of peripheral blood. The receptor source for this set is a man aged 45-65 years with active or convalescent COVID-19.

J is TRBJ2-3 and V is TRBV19; D is possibly TRBD1 (6 bases). Trimming removed 11 bases at V and 2 bases at J, with 14 bases between. CDR1 and CDR2 (germline): LNHDA, SQIVND (reference sequence). CDR3 length: 13 amino acids. DNA of the CDR3: TGTGCCTTCCTACAGGGACCCACAGATACGCAGTATTTT. Translating it yields CAFLQGPTDTQYF.

The rearrangement joins TRBV27 to TRBJ2-5; 9 nucleotides align to TRBD1. The CDR3 has 15 residues. V was pared by 6 bases and J by 5 bases, with 10 bases of the junction left unmatched. The germline gives CDR1 MNHEY, CDR2 SMNVEV (reference sequence). CDR3 in amino acids: CASSTGGASRETQYF. CDR3 sequence (DNA): TGTGCCAGCAGCACAGGGGGCGCTTCGAGGGAGACCCAGTACTTC.

This chain links TRBV4-1 with TRBJ2-2; weak D call: TRBD1 (6 bases). V dropped 3 bases and J dropped 6 bases, with 11 bases sitting between them. The CDR3 runs to 14 residues. Germline lookup yields CDR1 MGHRA and CDR2 YSYEKL. CDR3 sequence (DNA): TGCGCCAGCAGCCACCTACAGGGTCCCGGGGAGCTGTTTTTT. Amino acids: CASSHLQGPGELFF.

This sequence joins TRBV27 and TRBJ2-1; 7 positions match TRBD1. The germline V gene has CDR1 MNHEY and CDR2 SMNVEV (reference sequence). The length of the CDR3 is 13 residues. V shed 2 bases, J shed 6 bases, and the junction held 1 base outside the gene matches. The CDR3, as DNA: TGTGCCAGCAGTTTACGGGACAGCAATGAGCAGTTCTTC. Translated, it gives CASSLRDSNEQFF.

Concerning this clone: This probably arose from a read error, given a far larger clone one base away. The V gene is TRBV27, the J gene TRBJ1-5, with D possibly matching TRBD1 (5 bases). Germline-derived CDR1 and CDR2 are MNHEY and SMNVEV (reference sequence). CDR3 length equals 15 residues. V was pared by 5 bases and J by 0 bases, with 11 bases between. The CDR3 bases are TGTGCCAGCAGTCAGTTCGGGGGTAGCAATCAGCCCCAGCATTTT. Its protein is CASSQFGGSNQPQHF.

V gene TRBV6-2 or TRBV6-3 combines with J gene TRBJ2-7; a possible D gene is TRBD2 (6 bases). The V gene's germline CDR1 is MNHEY and CDR2 SVGEGT. With 1 base removed from V and 2 bases from J, the gap between germline ends came to 12 bases. The CDR3 is 15 residues long. CDR3 residues: CASSYLGGVAYEQYF. CDR3 sequence (DNA): TGTGCCAGCAGTTACTTGGGGGGTGTGGCCTACGAGCAGTACTTC.

This chain links TRBV6-2 or TRBV6-3 with TRBJ2-5; no definite D call. V dropped 6 bases and J dropped 5 bases, with 13 bases sitting between them. Germline lookup yields CDR1 MNHEY and CDR2 SVGEGT. This CDR3 spans 13 amino acids. The CDR3 bases are TGTGCCAGCAGCTTGCTGGCGCGGGAGACCCAGTACTTC. This encodes CASSLLARETQYF.

This clone has more than one count but fewer than ten. The CDR3 DNA follows: TGCGCCAGCAGCTTCGGCGGGATCACCTACAATGAGCAGTTCTTC. It specifies CASSFGGITYNEQFF. The chain has TRBV5-1 and TRBJ2-1; D might be TRBD2 (6 bases). Trimming took 2 bases from V and 2 from J, leaving 11 bases between them. Germline V lookup: CDR1 SGHRS, CDR2 YFSETQ. The CDR3 consists of 15 residues.

The rearrangement joins TRBV23-1 to TRBJ2-7; TRBD1 agrees at 8 bases. TRBV23-1 is designated an ORF whose function remains uncertain. The CDR3 runs to 16 residues. The ends lost 2 bases at V and 0 bases at J; junction bases unmatched: 6. The CDR3 region is CASSQKWDRSSYEQYF. CDR3 DNA: TGCGCCAGCAGTCAAAAATGGGACAGGAGCTCCTACGAGCAGTACTTC.